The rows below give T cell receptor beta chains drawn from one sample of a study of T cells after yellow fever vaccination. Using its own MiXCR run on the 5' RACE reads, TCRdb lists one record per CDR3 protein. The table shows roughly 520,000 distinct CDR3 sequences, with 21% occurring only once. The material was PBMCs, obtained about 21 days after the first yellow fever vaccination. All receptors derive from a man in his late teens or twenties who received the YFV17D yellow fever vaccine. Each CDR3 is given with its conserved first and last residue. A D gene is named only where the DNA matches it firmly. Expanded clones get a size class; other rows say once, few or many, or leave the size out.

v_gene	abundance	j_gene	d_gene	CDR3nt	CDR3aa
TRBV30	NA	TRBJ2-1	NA	TGTGCCTGGAGTGTATCGGGGTATAGCTCCTACAATGAGCAGTTCTTC	CAWSVSGYSSYNEQFF
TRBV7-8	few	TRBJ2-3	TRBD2	TGTGCCAGCAGCCCCTCTAGCGGAAGCACAGATACGCAGTATTTT	CASSPSSGSTDTQYF
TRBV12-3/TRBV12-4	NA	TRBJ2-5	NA	TGTGCCAGCAGTTTCGGGTCACTAGAGACCCAGTACTTC	CASSFGSLETQYF
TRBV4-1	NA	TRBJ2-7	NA	TGCGCCAGCAGCCACCAGAGCCGTTTGGGGGGCATCGGTCCCGAGCAGTACTTC	CASSHQSRLGGIGPEQYF
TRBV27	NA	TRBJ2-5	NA	TGTGCCAGCAGTTTATCACATGGGGGAGAGACCCAGTACTTC	CASSLSHGGETQYF
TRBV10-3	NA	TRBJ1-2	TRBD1	TGTGCCATCAGTGGGGACAGGGTCAGTGGCTACACCTTC	CAISGDRVSGYTF
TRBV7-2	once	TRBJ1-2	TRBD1	TGTGCCAGCAGCTCCGACAGGGGTGTTGCTCTAGGCTACACCTTC	CASSSDRGVALGYTF
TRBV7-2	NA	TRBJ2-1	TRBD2	TGTGCCAGCACTCTTCTAGCGGTTCGGGCGGGATACAATGAGCAGTTCTTC	CASTLLAVRAGYNEQFF
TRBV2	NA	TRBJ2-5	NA	TGTGCCAGCAGTGAAAGTAGGGGGGAGACCCAGTACTTC	CASSESRGETQYF
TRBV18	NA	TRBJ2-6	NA	TGTGCCAGCTCACCACGGGGACCCGGGCCCGGGGCCAACGTCCTGACTTTC	CASSPRGPGPGANVLTF
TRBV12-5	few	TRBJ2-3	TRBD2	TGTGCTAGTGGTTTGGTACTAGCGGGCTTCACAGATACGCAGTATTTT	CASGLVLAGFTDTQYF
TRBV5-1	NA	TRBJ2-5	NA	TGCGCCAGCAGCTTGACTTCGGACCAAGAGACCCAGTACTTC	CASSLTSDQETQYF
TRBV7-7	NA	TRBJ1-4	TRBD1	TGTGCCAGCAGCTCCCGAAACAGGGGAGGTGAAAAACTGTTTTTT	CASSSRNRGGEKLFF
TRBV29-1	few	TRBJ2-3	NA	TGCAGCGTTGGCGGTAGGGCCCTACCTGTGGATACGCAGTATTTT	CSVGGRALPVDTQYF
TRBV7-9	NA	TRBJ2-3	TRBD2	TGTGCCAGCAGCCTTCCCTCTAGCGGGGGGGTTGGAGATACGCAGTATTTT	CASSLPSSGGVGDTQYF
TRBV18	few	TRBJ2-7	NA	TGTGCCAGCTCAGTTGGACAGACCTCCGAGCAGTACTTC	CASSVGQTSEQYF
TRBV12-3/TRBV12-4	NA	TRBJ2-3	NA	TGTGCCAGCAGTTCGGGACTTCCCACAGATACGCAGTATTTT	CASSSGLPTDTQYF
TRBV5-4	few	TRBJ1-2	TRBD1	TGTGCCAGCAGCCCCGGGGGGGTCAGGGGGCTTGGTGGCTACACCTTC	CASSPGGVRGLGGYTF
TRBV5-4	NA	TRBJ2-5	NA	TGTGCCAGCAGCTCAAACCAAGAGACCCAGTACTTC	CASSSNQETQYF
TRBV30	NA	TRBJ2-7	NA	TGTGCCTGGAGTGTTGGGACCAACTACGAGCAGTACTTC	CAWSVGTNYEQYF
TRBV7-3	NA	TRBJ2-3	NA	TGTGCCAGCAGCGCCGGACTACGCACAGATACGCAGTATTTT	CASSAGLRTDTQYF
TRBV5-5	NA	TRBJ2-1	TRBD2	TGTGCCAGCAGCTTGGCGACTAGCGGGGGGGCGGTCTACAATGAGCAGTTCTTC	CASSLATSGGAVYNEQFF
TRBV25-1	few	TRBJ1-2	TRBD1	TGTGCCAGCAGTGAATCCCCGACAGGGAAAGGCTACACCTTC	CASSESPTGKGYTF
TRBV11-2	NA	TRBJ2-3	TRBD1	TGTGCCAGCAGCTTCATCTGGGACAGGGATGGGGGCGGGTTTCGGGATACGCAGTATTTT	CASSFIWDRDGGGFRDTQYF
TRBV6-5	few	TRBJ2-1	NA	TGTGCCAGCAGTTACTCAGGGTACTCCTCCAATGAGCAGTTCTTC	CASSYSGYSSNEQFF
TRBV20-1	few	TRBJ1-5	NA	TGCAGTGCTAGAGCGCGGCAGGGAGGGAATCAGCCCCAGCATTTT	CSARARQGGNQPQHF
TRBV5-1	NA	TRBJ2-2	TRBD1	TGCGCCAGCAGCTCGTACCCCTACTTTACAGGGGGCGCGGACACCGGGGAGCTGTTTTTT	CASSSYPYFTGGADTGELFF
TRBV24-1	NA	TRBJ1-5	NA	TGTGCCACCAGTGGGGGGCCTGACGGGGGACACCAGCCCCAGCATTTT	CATSGGPDGGHQPQHF
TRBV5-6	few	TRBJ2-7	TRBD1	TGTGCCAGCAGCTGGGCGACAGGGGTAGAAGAGCAGTACTTC	CASSWATGVEEQYF
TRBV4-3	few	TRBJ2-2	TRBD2	TGCGCCAGCAGCCAAGTCACGCCCGGGGGGGGGCGTTCCGGGGAGCTGTTTTTT	CASSQVTPGGGRSGELFF
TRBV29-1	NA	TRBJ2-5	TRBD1	TGCAGCGCCGATGGACAGGGTCAAGAGACCCAGTACTTC	CSADGQGQETQYF
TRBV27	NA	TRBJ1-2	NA	TGTGCCAGCAGCACACGCCGGACCTACGAGGGCTACACCTTC	CASSTRRTYEGYTF
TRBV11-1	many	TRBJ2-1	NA	TGTGCCAGCAGCTTAAGTCGGGACTCCTCCTACAATGAGCAGTTCTTC	CASSLSRDSSYNEQFF
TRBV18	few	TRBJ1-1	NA	TGTGCCAGCTCACCACAGGGGAAACACACTGAGGCTTTCTTT	CASSPQGKHTEAFF
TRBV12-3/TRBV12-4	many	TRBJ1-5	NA	TGTGCCAGCACTTCCCTTAACGCCCGTCAGCCCCAGCATTTT	CASTSLNARQPQHF
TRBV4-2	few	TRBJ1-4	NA	TGTGCCAGCAGCCTCCGACCGGGGCTGACAGATAGAAACCAAAAACTGTTTTTT	CASSLRPGLTDRNQKLFF
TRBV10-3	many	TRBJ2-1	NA	TGTGCCATCAGTGAGTCGATGGCAGGGTATGAGCAGTTCTTC	CAISESMAGYEQFF
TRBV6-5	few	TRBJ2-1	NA	TGTGCCAGCAGTCACGGGGTCAACGGAGAGCAGTTCTTC	CASSHGVNGEQFF
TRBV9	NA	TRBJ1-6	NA	TGTGCCAGCAGCTCAGGGGTAGGGCTAGGGTCACCCCTCCACTTT	CASSSGVGLGSPLHF
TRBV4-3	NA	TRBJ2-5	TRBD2	TGCGCCAGCAGCCCTAGCGGGGGGGCCAGAAAGACCCAGTACTTC	CASSPSGGARKTQYF
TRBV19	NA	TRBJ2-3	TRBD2	TGTGCCAGTAGTATGAATTATTTAGCTAGCGGGGCTCGGGATACGCAGTATTTT	CASSMNYLASGARDTQYF
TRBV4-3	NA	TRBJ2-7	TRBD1	TGCGCCAGCAGCCAAGATCGGGACAGCTCCTACGAGCAGTACTTC	CASSQDRDSSYEQYF
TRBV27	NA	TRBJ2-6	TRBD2	TGTGCCACATCGGGGGGGGTGGGGGCCAACGTCCTGACTTTC	CATSGGVGANVLTF
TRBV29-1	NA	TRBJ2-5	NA	TGCAGCGTTGAAGGAAGGGGGAGAGAGACCCAGTACTTC	CSVEGRGRETQYF
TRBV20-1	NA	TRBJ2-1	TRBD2	TGCAGTGCTAGTCTCCAGCGGGGAAACAATGAGCAGTTCTTC	CSASLQRGNNEQFF
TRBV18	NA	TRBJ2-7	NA	TGTGCCAGCTCACCGAACCGGGGGCTCGGCTACGAGCAGTACTTC	CASSPNRGLGYEQYF